What follows are 4 T cell receptor beta chains derived from one specimen sequenced in a study of memory CD8 T cells in hepatitis C reinfection. Time point of the sample: pre-reinfection, 55 to 20 weeks before reinfection detection. TCR sequencing was done directly ex vivo on sorted cells, without expansion in vitro. Here immunoSEQ multiplex PCR was the method, and the copy in TCRdb shows in-frame clones only, minus some. The sample has 40,000 to 60,000 clones; approximately 89% are singletons. The sequenced sample was naive CD8+ T cells sorted from blood. These receptors were collected from a man in his late teens or twenties with hepatitis C virus infection.

This clone was found once. J is TRBJ2-3 and V is TRBV2; D is perhaps TRBD2 (5 bases). V gave up 5 bases and J gave up 5 bases, with 17 bases separating them. Germline V gives CDR1 SNHLY, CDR2 FYNNEI. The CDR3 extends over 15 amino acids. As DNA, the CDR3 is TGTGCCAGCAGTCACAGCGGAACCCCAAGAGATACGCAGTATTTT. Its protein product is CASSHSGTPRDTQYF.

The gene calls are TRBV11-3 and TRBJ2-1; TRBD1 matches at 7 bases. Losses at the gene ends were 4 bases for V and 4 bases for J; bases not matched to a gene: 4. This CDR3 has 14 residues. The germline V gene encodes CDR1 SGHNT and CDR2 YENEEA. The CDR3 DNA follows: TGTGCCAGCAGCTCACCGGGACAGTACAATGAGCAGTTCTTC. This encodes CASSSPGQYNEQFF.

V usage is TRBV4-3 and J usage is TRBJ1-6; 7 bases line up with TRBD1. CDR1 and CDR2 (germline): LGHNA, YSLEER. The CDR3 extends over 16 amino acids. V was clipped by 1 base and J by 7 bases; unmatched bases: 7. The CDR3 loop reads CASSQARQGNNSPLHF. The CDR3 DNA reads TGCGCCAGCAGCCAAGCACGACAGGGTAACAATTCACCCCTCCACTTT.

The V and J genes are TRBV12-5 and TRBJ2-3, with 10 bases fitting TRBD1. The V gene end was trimmed by 5 bases and the J gene end by 6 bases; junction bases not matched to a gene: 8. The CDR3 extends over 15 amino acids. Germline-derived CDR1 and CDR2 are LGHNT and FRNRAP. The CDR3: CASGRGGQGQDTQYF. Written as DNA, the CDR3 is TGTGCTAGTGGTCGCGGGGGACAGGGGCAGGATACGCAGTATTTT.